This T cell receptor (beta chain) is drawn from a study of blood T cells in healthy people across ages. This CDR3 has 16 residues. Germline CDR1 is LGHNA and CDR2 is YNFKEQ. The V and J ends lost 4 bases and 11 bases, in that order; junction bases with no gene match: 18. Through a sample-barcoded 5' primer and a J-beta primer mix, a second PCR was run for 7 to 11 cycles. TCRdb reanalysed the 5' RACE reads using MiXCR and keeps one entry per CDR3 protein. In the table there are about 800,000 distinct CDR3 sequences, roughly 25% of which are singletons. There are many counts of this clonotype. This sample was also put to use in a study of T cells of mothers and their children. From that paper: The people who donated were three healthy Caucasian mothers and their six children. Among related mother-child pairs, overlap was slightly higher than in unrelated pairs, though not significantly. Sequencing revealed no T cell clones that were persistent and microchimeric.

Sequencing was done on a sample of blood. The sequence was obtained from a boy younger than 18 in good health. The chain has TRBV4-2 and TRBJ2-5, with 8 bases matching TRBD2. The CDR3 region has the DNA TGTGCCAGCAGCCCAATAATAGCGGGATTCACCGAAGAGCAGTACTTC. Its translation is CASSPIIAGFTEEQYF.